The 14 T cell receptor beta chains below were found in one sample sequenced in a study of blood T cell repertoires in COVID-19. Produced via immunoSEQ multiplex PCR; TCRdb's table is partial and in-frame only. Found here are more than 200,000 clones, roughly 84% of them singletons; the top ten hold about 2.1%. Sequencing used peripheral blood. Receptor source: a woman aged 40 to 50 who had recovered from COVID-19.

The CDR3 loop reads CASSSTGGGEDGYTF. CDR3 nucleotides: TGTGCCAGCAGCTCCACAGGGGGCGGGGAAGATGGCTACACCTTC. This rearrangement joins TRBV7-6 to TRBJ1-2, with TRBD1 matching 9 bases. The CDR3 consists of 15 residues. Looked up from germline, CDR1 is SGHVS and CDR2 is FNYEAQ. V was clipped by 4 bases and J by 6 bases; unmatched bases: 9.

The V and J genes are TRBV11-3 and TRBJ2-5; TRBD1 matches at 11 bases. This CDR3 region has 16 residues. V shed 8 bases and J 5 bases; nucleotides not matched to a gene: 13. Per germline, CDR1 SGHNT and CDR2 YENEEA. The CDR3 nucleotides read TGTGCCAGCTCCCCGGGACAGGGGGTGCCTAGGGAGACCCAGTACTTC. Protein product: CASSPGQGVPRETQYF.

Points on this clone: Other DNA variants within this sample encode the same CDR3. The V gene is TRBV6-2 or TRBV6-3, the J gene TRBJ2-7, with a weak D call TRBD2 (5 bases). The germline V and J ends were trimmed by 6 bases and 2 bases, with 11 bases remaining between them. Per the germline V gene, CDR1 is MNHEY and CDR2 is SVGEGT. This CDR3 spans 13 amino acids. For the CDR3, the DNA is TGTGCCAGCAGCCCAGGACTTCCCTACGAGCAGTACTTC. As protein: CASSPGLPYEQYF.

The J gene is TRBJ1-1, the V gene TRBV6-5; possibly TRBD1 for D (5 bases). With 2 bases removed from V and 7 bases from J, the gap between germline ends came to 14 bases. The CDR3 is 14 amino acids. CDR1 and CDR2 from the germline V gene are MNHEY and SVGAGI. The CDR3 region is CASSYRGLVREAFF. DNA for the CDR3: TGTGCCAGCAGTTACCGGGGGTTAGTACGTGAAGCTTTCTTT.

V usage is TRBV27 and J usage is TRBJ2-7; a weak D match, TRBD1 (6 bases). V lost 2 bases and J lost 3, with 11 bases in between. The CDR3 consists of 14 residues. Germline V CDR1 and CDR2: MNHEY, SMNVEV (reference sequence). CDR3 protein: CASSLAGVLYEQYF. For the CDR3, the DNA is TGTGCCAGCAGTTTAGCAGGGGTACTCTACGAGCAGTACTTC.

This clone was seen once. The gene calls are TRBV30 and TRBJ1-4, with 7 positions matching TRBD1. The CDR3 has 15 amino acids. Germline CDR1 and CDR2: GTSNPN and SVGIG (reference sequence). Trimming took 2 bases from V and 6 from J; bases not matched to a gene: 9. The CDR3 is CAWSRVRGRDEKLFF. CDR3 nucleotide sequence: TGTGCCTGGAGTAGAGTAAGGGGGCGGGATGAAAAACTGTTTTTT.

This chain uses TRBV9 with TRBJ2-5; D not resolved. V dropped 4 bases and J dropped 2 bases, with 9 bases sitting between them. The CDR3 contains 13 residues. Germline V gene data show CDR1 as SGDLS and CDR2 as YYNGEE. The CDR3 loop reads CASSPSGQETQYF. For the CDR3, the DNA is TGTGCCAGCAGCCCCTCAGGTCAAGAGACCCAGTACTTC.

The gene calls are TRBV12-3 or TRBV12-4 and TRBJ2-7; D is undetermined. The CDR3 is 13 residues long. V lost 4 bases, J lost 1 base, and 8 bases lay in between. This CDR3 is CASSYTVSYEQYF. The CDR3 coding sequence is TGTGCCAGCAGTTATACAGTTTCCTACGAGCAGTACTTC.

The rearrangement joins TRBV19 to TRBJ1-1, with D maybe TRBD1 (5 bases). Per the germline V gene, CDR1 is LNHDA and CDR2 is SQIVND (reference sequence). The CDR3 has 16 amino acids. The V end lost 3 bases, the J end lost 3 bases, and 17 bases lay between the germline ends. The CDR3 DNA reads TGTGCCAGTAGTATTCGGACCTTCCTGGGGCACACTGAAGCTTTCTTT. Protein: CASSIRTFLGHTEAFF.

The chain is built from TRBV28 and TRBJ2-7, with 7 nucleotides matching TRBD1. This CDR3 contains 14 residues. The germline gives CDR1 MDHEN, CDR2 SYDVKM. V dropped 6 bases and J dropped 10; count of bases not matched to a gene: 15. CDR3 coding DNA: TGTGCCAGCAGCCGAACAGGGGCAGTAGCGTTACAGTACTTC. Encoded protein: CASSRTGAVALQYF.

The V gene is TRBV24-1, the J gene TRBJ1-6; D is ambiguous. CDR3 size: 14 residues. From germline, CDR1 is KGHDR and CDR2 SFDVKD. The germline V and J ends were trimmed by 5 bases and 5 bases, with 9 bases remaining between them. In DNA, the CDR3 is TGTGCCACCAGTGGAAGCGGGGATAATTCACCCCTCCACTTT. Its translation: CATSGSGDNSPLHF.

The chain is built from TRBV4-2 and TRBJ2-1; TRBD2 matches 7 bases. Unmatched junction bases numbered 7, after V lost 0 bases and J lost 2 bases. This CDR3 is 17 amino acids long. Germline values: CDR1 LGHNA, CDR2 YNFKEQ. The CDR3 sequence: CASSQDGLAVPYNEQFF. The CDR3 DNA reads TGTGCCAGCAGCCAAGATGGGCTAGCGGTTCCCTACAATGAGCAGTTCTTC.

V is TRBV6-1 and J is TRBJ1-5; weak D call: TRBD1 (5 bases). The germline gives CDR1 MNHNS, CDR2 SASEGT. With 3 bases removed from V and 5 bases from J, the gap between germline ends came to 11 bases. The CDR3 sequence is 14 residues long. The CDR3 sequence is CASSEGQVYQPQHF. In DNA, the CDR3 is TGTGCCAGCAGTGAGGGGCAGGTCTATCAGCCCCAGCATTTT.

V is TRBV24-1 and J is TRBJ2-1, with D possibly TRBD1 on 6 matching bases. CDR3 length equals 16 residues. Trimming removed 4 bases at V and 8 bases at J, with 20 bases between. CDR1 is KGHDR, CDR2 SFDVKD, per germline. The CDR3 loop is CATSDPYKQGGDEQFF. The CDR3, as DNA: TGTGCCACCAGTGACCCTTACAAACAGGGCGGAGATGAGCAGTTCTTC.